The 8 T cell receptor beta chains presented below share a single source sample, sequenced in a study of blood T cell repertoires in COVID-19. The method was immunoSEQ multiplex PCR; TCRdb's version includes in-frame clones alone and lacks a portion of them. The table records under 80,000 clones, approximately 80% of them present only once. What was sequenced was peripheral blood. Source of these receptors: an elderly man with acute or convalescent COVID-19.

The chain is built from TRBV19 and TRBJ2-1; D might be TRBD1 (6 bases). The V end lost 4 bases, the J end lost 5 bases, and 12 bases lay between the germline ends. The CDR3 consists of 14 residues. Germline V CDR1 and CDR2: LNHDA, SQIVND (reference sequence). CDR3 DNA sequence: TGTGCCAGTAGTACCGGACAGACCAACAATGAGCAGTTCTTC. Residues: CASSTGQTNNEQFF.

This sequence joins TRBV4-1 and TRBJ1-2; D is undetermined. Trimming removed 3 bases at V and 4 bases at J, with 12 bases between. The CDR3 runs to 14 residues. The germline V gene encodes CDR1 MGHRA and CDR2 YSYEKL. CDR3 sequence reads: CASSHEQELYGYTF. The CDR3 region has the DNA TGCGCCAGCAGCCACGAGCAGGAACTCTATGGCTACACCTTC.

This clone was found a few times. V gene TRBV4-3 combines with J gene TRBJ2-1; 9 nucleotides line up with TRBD2. The CDR3 length is 19 residues. Germline-derived CDR1 and CDR2 are LGHNA and YSLEER. V lost 0 bases and J lost 4; bases outside the gene matches: 13. Here the CDR3 DNA reads TGCGCCAGCAGCCAAGAAGCAGTCGTAGGAGCGGGAGGATACAATGAGCAGTTCTTC. This gives the protein CASSQEAVVGAGGYNEQFF.

The chain uses TRBV28 and TRBJ2-7, with D possibly being TRBD2 (5 bases). The CDR3 has 14 amino acids. V dropped 5 bases and J dropped 2 bases, with 13 bases sitting between them. From germline, CDR1 is MDHEN and CDR2 SYDVKM. In DNA form, the CDR3 reads TGTGCCAGCAGTAAAGAGGACGGGACCTACGAGCAGTACTTC. It codes for CASSKEDGTYEQYF. The full variable domain, in which reference TRBV28 and TRBJ2-7 provide the parts outside the CDR3, is DVKVTQSSRYLVKRTGEKVFLECVQDMDHENMFWYRQDPGLGLRLIYFSYDVKMKEKGDIPEGYSVSREKKERFSLILESASTNQTSMYLCASSKEDGTYEQYFGPGTRLTVT.

This chain uses TRBV18 with TRBJ2-3; 8 bases line up with TRBD1. V dropped 4 bases and J dropped 1; count of bases not matched to a gene: 4. The CDR3 is 15 amino acids. Germline V gene sequence: CDR1 KGHSH, CDR2 LQKENI. CDR3 DNA: TGTGCCAGCTCACTCGGGACAGGTCGCACAGATACGCAGTATTTT. Its translation: CASSLGTGRTDTQYF.

The J gene is TRBJ2-1, the V gene TRBV27; 9 bases fit TRBD1. This CDR3 has 16 amino acids. Germline V gene sequence: CDR1 MNHEY, CDR2 SMNVEV (reference sequence). V was clipped by 8 bases and J by 3 bases; unmatched bases: 11. For the CDR3, the DNA is TGTGCCAGCCGGGTTTTACAGGGGGCCTTCTACAATGAGCAGTTCTTC. Its translation: CASRVLQGAFYNEQFF.

The genes are TRBV9 and TRBJ1-6; no clear D. The CDR3 loop spans 15 amino acids. Per germline, CDR1 SGDLS and CDR2 YYNGEE. V lost 4 bases, J lost 8 bases, and 16 bases lay in between. The DNA for the CDR3 is TGTGCCAGCAGCCCCCGGGAGGGTTGGGATTCACCCCTCCACTTT. Its protein product is CASSPREGWDSPLHF. Full variable domain (remainder filled in from reference TRBV9 and TRBJ1-6): DSGVTQTPKHLITATGQRVTLRCSPRSGDLSVYWYQQSLDQGLQFLIQYYNGEERAKGNILERFSAQQFPDLHSELNLSSLELGDSALYFCASSPREGWDSPLHFGNGTRLTVT.

In this sample, this clone turned up a few times. The rearrangement links TRBV18 to TRBJ1-4, with a tentative D call TRBD1 (5 bases). With 3 bases removed from V and 0 bases from J, the gap between germline ends came to 11 bases. The germline V gene encodes CDR1 KGHSH and CDR2 LQKENI. The CDR3 contains 16 residues. The CDR3 spells CASSPETASTNEKLFF. The CDR3 DNA follows: TGTGCCAGCTCACCTGAGACAGCCTCAACTAATGAAAAACTGTTTTTT.